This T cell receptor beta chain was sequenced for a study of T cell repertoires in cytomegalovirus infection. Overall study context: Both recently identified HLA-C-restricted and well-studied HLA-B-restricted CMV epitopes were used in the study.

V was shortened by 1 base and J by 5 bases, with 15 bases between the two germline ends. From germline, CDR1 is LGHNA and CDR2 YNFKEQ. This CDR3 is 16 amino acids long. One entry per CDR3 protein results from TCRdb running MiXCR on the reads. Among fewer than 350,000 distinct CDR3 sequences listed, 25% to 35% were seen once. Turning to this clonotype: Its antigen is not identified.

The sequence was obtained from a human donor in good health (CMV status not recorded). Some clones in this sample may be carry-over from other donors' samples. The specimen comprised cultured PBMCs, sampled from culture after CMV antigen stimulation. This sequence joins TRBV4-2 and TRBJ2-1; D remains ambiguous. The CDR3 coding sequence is TGTGCCAGCAGCCAAGGTCGGGCGTCCCAAAACAATGAGCAGTTCTTC. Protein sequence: CASSQGRASQNNEQFF.